This TCR beta chain was identified during a study of CD8+CD57+ T cells in acquired aplastic anemia. Study at large: Sorted CD4+ and CD8+ cells yielded about 3 ug of DNA on average. Whole-study results and caveats: Found in both controls and patients were some 31 CD8+ CDR3 sequences.

Sequencing was done on patients that had shown CD8+CD57+ cell expansion by flow cytometry. Each patient carried a diagnosis of severe acquired aplastic anemia. By the time of blood sampling, patients had still received no therapy. After removal of 3 bases from V and 0 bases from J, the junction contained 1 base not matched to a gene. CDR1 is DFQATT and CDR2 is SNEGSKA in the germline V gene (reference sequence). The CDR3 runs to 14 residues. Of note for this clonotype: Its antigen is unknown.

Genomic DNA provided the template from which TCR beta VDJ and CDR3 profiles were obtained. TCRdb re-derived calls from the reads in MiXCR, one entry per CDR3 protein. Of 250,000 to 300,000 distinct CDR3 sequences listed, roughly 61% are singletons. The chain carries TRBV20-1 and TRBJ2-1; 8 nucleotides match TRBD2. Specimen: sorted CD4+, CD8+, or CD8+CD57+ T cells (not recorded which) from PBMCs. This TCR was sampled from a human donor with aplastic anemia. The CDR3 DNA reads as TGCAGTGCTAGCGGGACTAGCTCCTACAATGAGCAGTTCTTC. Amino acid sequence: CSASGTSSYNEQFF.